This T cell receptor beta chain was sequenced in a study of metastatic and nonmetastatic thyroid tumors. TCRdb reassembled clones from the PCR reads with MiXCR. The sample shows around 30,000 clones, about a sixth of them seen only once. Details on this clone: Its ends do not fully match the called genes, so a read error is possible.

CDR1 and CDR2 from the germline V gene are DFQATT and SNEGSKA (reference sequence). CDR3 length: 17 residues. Before thyroid surgery, none of the patients had received any treatment. The clonotype originates from a female donor with papillary thyroid cancer or a benign thyroid nodule (not recorded which). Some clones in this sample may be carry-over from other donors' samples. This sequence joins TRBV20-1 and TRBJ2-7; 7 bases line up with TRBD1. Input material: blood. The CDR3 nucleotides read TGCAGTGTTACCCCTAGACAGGGAAGCTCCTATAATTCACCCCTCCACTTC. Translating it yields CSVTPRQGSSYNSPLHF.